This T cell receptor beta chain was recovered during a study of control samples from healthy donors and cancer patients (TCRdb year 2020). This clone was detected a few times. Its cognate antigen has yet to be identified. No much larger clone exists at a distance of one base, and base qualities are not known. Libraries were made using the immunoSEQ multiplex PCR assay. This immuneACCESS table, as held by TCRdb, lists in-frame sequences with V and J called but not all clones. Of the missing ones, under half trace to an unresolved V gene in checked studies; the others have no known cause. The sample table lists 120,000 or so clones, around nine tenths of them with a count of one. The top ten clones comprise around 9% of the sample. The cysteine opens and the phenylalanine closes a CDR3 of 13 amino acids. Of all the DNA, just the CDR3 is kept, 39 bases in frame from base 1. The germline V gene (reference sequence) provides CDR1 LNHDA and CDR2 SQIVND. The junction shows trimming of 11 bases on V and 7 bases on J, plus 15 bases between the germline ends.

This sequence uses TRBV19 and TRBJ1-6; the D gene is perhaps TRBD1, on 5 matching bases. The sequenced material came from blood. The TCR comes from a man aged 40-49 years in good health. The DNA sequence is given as TGTGCCGGATCCCGGGACGGGAATTCACCCCTCCACTTT. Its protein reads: CAGSRDGNSPLHF.